The 20 T cell receptor beta chains given below trace back to one sample, sequenced in a study of lymphopenia after photon versus proton radiotherapy. The repertoire was sequenced with immunoSEQ multiplex PCR; TCRdb's copy has only in-frame clones and lacks some. The sample has 83,000 or so clones; around four fifths are singletons. Sequenced here: peripheral blood, sampled from a patient treated with proton-based radiotherapy. The receptors derive from a man in his sixties with pancreatic cancer.

The chain carries TRBV5-6 and TRBJ2-7; D ambiguous. In germline, CDR1 is SGHDT, CDR2 YYEEEE. The CDR3 length is 15 residues. Between the trimmed V and J ends, which lost 2 bases and 3 bases, there was a span of 15 bases. The CDR3 sequence: CASSLSQRRLYEQYF. The CDR3 coding sequence is TGTGCCAGCAGCTTAAGTCAGAGGAGACTCTACGAGCAGTACTTC.

There are a few counts of this clone. The chain recombines TRBV7-6 with TRBJ2-7; 10 nucleotides line up with TRBD1. V was clipped by 6 bases and J by 2 bases; unmatched bases: 7. Germline V gives CDR1 SGHVS, CDR2 FNYEAQ. This CDR3 comprises 15 residues. For the CDR3, the DNA is TGTGCCAGCAGAGCCGGGACAGGGGAGGCCTACGAGCAGTACTTC. This translates into CASRAGTGEAYEQYF.

This clone was counted a few times. J is TRBJ2-7 and V is TRBV6-5; TRBD2 matches at 8 bases. Germline CDR1 reads MNHEY; CDR2 reads SVGAGI. The CDR3 has 16 residues. V lost 0 bases and J lost 1; bases outside the gene matches: 5. CDR3 in amino acids: CASSYSLAEPSYEQYF. The CDR3 bases are TGTGCCAGCAGTTACTCACTAGCGGAGCCTTCCTACGAGCAGTACTTC.

The genes are TRBV7-2 and TRBJ2-3; TRBD1 might be the D (6 bases). The V end lost 4 bases, the J end lost 4 bases, and 12 bases lay between the germline ends. In germline, CDR1 is SGHTA, CDR2 FQGNSA. The CDR3 consists of 14 residues. The CDR3 here is CASSSRGEADTQYF. CDR3 nucleotide sequence: TGTGCCAGCAGCTCCAGGGGAGAGGCAGATACGCAGTATTTT.

This clone was found a few times. The genes are TRBV2 and TRBJ1-1; the D gene is possibly TRBD1 (6 bases). The CDR3 contains 15 residues. V was shortened by 1 base and J by 2 bases, with 11 bases between the two germline ends. Germline V CDR1 and CDR2: SNHLY, FYNNEI. In DNA form, the CDR3 reads TGTGCCAGCAGTGAAGTAGGCAGGGGCAACACTGAAGCTTTCTTT. Translated, it gives CASSEVGRGNTEAFF.

The rearrangement joins TRBV7-9 to TRBJ1-4; 8 nucleotides match TRBD1. This CDR3 is built from 15 residues. V shed 5 bases, J shed 2 bases, and the junction held 4 bases outside the gene matches. Germline CDR1 is SEHNR and CDR2 is FQNEAQ (reference sequence). The CDR3 coding sequence is TGTGCCAGCAGCCCCGGACAGGGTACTAATGAAAAACTGTTTTTT. This translates into CASSPGQGTNEKLFF.

The J gene is TRBJ2-7, the V gene TRBV5-5, with no clear D. Germline CDR1 reads SGHKS; CDR2 reads YYEKEE (reference sequence). The CDR3 spans 12 residues. V was cut by 3 bases and J by 3 bases, with 7 bases left in between. CDR3 nucleotide sequence: TGTGCCAGCAGCTCGATGGGCTACGAGCAGTACTTC. It specifies CASSSMGYEQYF.

The chain joins TRBV19 to TRBJ2-5; D gene unclear. Trimming stripped 3 bases from V and 2 bases from J, with 13 bases between. Per the germline V gene, CDR1 is LNHDA and CDR2 is SQIVND (reference sequence). This CDR3 has 15 amino acids. The CDR3 here is CASSMQPGSQETQYF. DNA of the CDR3: TGTGCCAGTAGTATGCAGCCGGGCAGTCAAGAGACCCAGTACTTC. Full variable domain (missing parts from reference TRBV19 and TRBJ2-5): DGGITQSPKYLFRKEGQNVTLSCEQNLNHDAMYWYRQDPGQGLRLIYYSQIVNDFQKGDIAEGYSVSREKKESFPLTVTSAQKNPTAFYLCASSMQPGSQETQYFGPGTRLLVL.

The J gene is TRBJ2-3, the V gene TRBV19; D unclear. There are 14 residues in the CDR3. Trimming took off 6 bases at V and 0 bases at J, with 10 bases between the two ends. Germline CDR1 is LNHDA and CDR2 is SQIVND (reference sequence). CDR3 sequence reads: CASRNRLSTDTQYF. CDR3 nucleotides: TGTGCCAGTAGAAACAGATTAAGCACAGATACGCAGTATTTT.

In this sample, this clone turned up a few times. This CDR3 reads CASSLIAGGSSGNTIYF. The CDR3 DNA is TGTGCCAGCAGCTTAATCGCAGGGGGGAGCTCTGGAAACACCATATATTTT. The chain recombines TRBV11-2 with TRBJ1-3; 7 positions agree with TRBD1. The V and J ends lost 2 bases and 0 bases, in that order; junction bases with no gene match: 7. The germline CDR1 and CDR2 sequences are SGHAT and FQNNGV. The CDR3 is 17 amino acids.

V is TRBV4-2 and J is TRBJ2-7, with TRBD1 matching 9 bases. The CDR3 has 16 residues. Germline CDR1 LGHNA, CDR2 YNFKEQ. The ends lost 3 bases at V and 4 bases at J; junction bases unmatched: 10. This CDR3 is CASSQVFGTGRYEQYF. CDR3 DNA sequence: TGTGCCAGCAGCCAGGTTTTTGGGACAGGGCGATACGAGCAGTACTTC.

The chain recombines TRBV10-1 with TRBJ1-4; 7 bases fit TRBD1. Germline CDR1 reads WNHNN; CDR2 reads SYGVQD (reference sequence). The CDR3 consists of 14 residues. With 4 bases clipped from V and 5 bases from J, the junction kept 4 bases outside the gene matches. CDR3 coding DNA: TGCGCCAGCAGTGGCAGGGGGAGGAATGAAAAACTGTTTTTT. As protein: CASSGRGRNEKLFF.

The genes are TRBV7-9 and TRBJ2-1; 8 bases align to TRBD1. CDR3 length: 13 residues. V shed 4 bases, J shed 6 bases, and the junction held 2 bases outside the gene matches. CDR1 is SEHNR and CDR2 is FQNEAQ in the germline V gene (reference sequence). CDR3 sequence (DNA): TGTGCCAGCAGCTCGACAGGGGTCAATGAGCAGTTCTTC. This gives the protein CASSSTGVNEQFF.

The V gene is TRBV6-6, the J gene TRBJ2-7; 12 nucleotides line up with TRBD2. CDR3 length: 15 residues. The germline V gene has CDR1 MNHNY and CDR2 SVGAGI (reference sequence). J lost 4 bases, V lost 0 bases, and 1 base had no gene match. The CDR3 protein is CASSYSTSGSYEQYF. The CDR3 nucleotides are TGTGCCAGCAGTTACTCGACTAGCGGGAGTTACGAGCAGTACTTC.

CDR3 region: CASSRIGVGGKDEQFF. CDR3 DNA sequence: TGTGCCAGCAGCCGAATTGGGGTGGGGGGGAAGGATGAGCAGTTCTTC. The genes are TRBV27 and TRBJ2-1; 7 bases align to TRBD2. V trimming: 6 bases; J trimming: 8 bases; junction bases outside the gene matches: 16. The germline V gene has CDR1 MNHEY and CDR2 SMNVEV (reference sequence). There are 16 residues in the CDR3.

The gene calls are TRBV2 and TRBJ1-1; D call uncertain. Germline lookup yields CDR1 SNHLY and CDR2 FYNNEI. The ends were cut back, 11 bases at V and 0 bases at J, with 13 bases in the middle. The CDR3 extends over 13 amino acids. The CDR3 here is CACVKGVNTEAFF. DNA of the CDR3: TGTGCCTGTGTCAAGGGAGTGAACACTGAAGCTTTCTTT. The whole variable domain, filled in from reference TRBV2 and TRBJ1-1, reads EPEVTQTPSHQVTQMGQEVILRCVPISNHLYFYWYRQILGQKVEFLVSFYNNEISEKSEIFDDQFSVERPDGSNFTLKIRSTKLEDSAMYFCACVKGVNTEAFFGQGTRLTVV.

This chain links TRBV29-1 with TRBJ2-1; D is undetermined. Between the trimmed V and J ends, which lost 6 bases and 6 bases, there was a span of 9 bases. The CDR3 is made up of 11 amino acids. Germline CDR1 is SQVTM and CDR2 is ANQGSEA. The CDR3: CSVGASNEQFF. CDR3 bases: TGCAGCGTCGGAGCCAGCAATGAGCAGTTCTTC.

V is TRBV4-1 and J is TRBJ2-5; D is ambiguous. The CDR3 has 13 amino acids. Germline values: CDR1 MGHRA, CDR2 YSYEKL. Trimming took 1 base from V and 4 from J, leaving 7 bases between them. The CDR3 DNA is TGCGCCAGCAGCCAAGGTGAGCGAGAGACCCAGTACTTC. This gives the protein CASSQGERETQYF.

The V and J genes are TRBV15 and TRBJ2-3, with D possibly being TRBD2 (6 bases). The germline CDR1 and CDR2 sequences are LNHNV and YYDKDF (reference sequence). The V end lost 0 bases, the J end lost 6 bases, and 19 bases lay between the germline ends. There are 17 residues in the CDR3. CDR3 in amino acids: CATSRDYRRETMDTQYF. The CDR3, as DNA: TGTGCCACCAGCAGAGATTATAGGAGGGAGACAATGGATACGCAGTATTTT.

This clone was counted only a few times. The chain combines TRBV4-3 with TRBJ2-1; tentative D call: TRBD2 (6 bases). This CDR3 region has 15 residues. V was clipped by 2 bases and J by 4 bases, with 12 bases between them. Germline CDR1 reads LGHNA; CDR2 reads YSLEER. CDR3 DNA: TGCGCCAGCAGCCAATATAGCGGAGGTTACAATGAGCAGTTCTTC. It is translated as CASSQYSGGYNEQFF.